Below are 32 T cell receptor beta chains sequenced from a single sample in a study of T cells in Graves' hyperthyroidism and ophthalmopathy. Authors of the study amplified TCR beta CDR3 regions from RNA transcripts. A first-round RT-PCR of the TCR CDR3 used the HTBI primer set. Via MiXCR, TCRdb re-called the multiplex PCR reads, giving one row per CDR3 protein. Of around 490,000 distinct CDR3 sequences listed, 20% are singletons. Sequenced: blood. Receptors were obtained from a man aged 35-49 years with Graves' ophthalmopathy.

This clonotype was counted a few times. The CDR3 bases are TGTGCCAGCAGTGAGCAGGGGGCAGCGAACACTGAAGCTTTCTTT. Its protein product is CASSEQGAANTEAFF. The V call is TRBV6-1, the J call TRBJ1-1; 8 bases align to TRBD1. The CDR3 is 15 amino acids. Unmatched junction bases numbered 4, after V lost 3 bases and J lost 1 base. The V gene's germline CDR1 is MNHNS and CDR2 SASEGT.

This clonotype was recorded at least ten times. The gene calls are TRBV20-1 and TRBJ2-1; 9 nucleotides agree with TRBD1. This CDR3 comprises 12 residues. V lost 5 bases and J lost 7; bases outside the gene matches: 3. The germline V gene has CDR1 DFQATT and CDR2 SNEGSKA (reference sequence). CDR3 DNA sequence: TGCAGTGCTCCCGACAGGGGGAATGAGCAGTTCTTC. Its translation is CSAPDRGNEQFF.

This clonotype was seen a few times. V and J are TRBV20-1 and TRBJ2-5; 10 bases are a match to TRBD2. The CDR3 has 15 amino acids. V dropped 4 bases and J dropped 0; count of bases not matched to a gene: 5. CDR1 is DFQATT, CDR2 SNEGSKA, per germline (reference sequence). This CDR3 reads CSAIPTSGNQETQYF. As DNA, the CDR3 is TGCAGTGCTATTCCTACTAGCGGGAACCAAGAGACCCAGTACTTC.

The chain employs TRBV6-1 and TRBJ2-5; D not resolved. The CDR3 consists of 17 residues. Germline V gene data show CDR1 as MNHNS and CDR2 as SASEGT. V was cut by 0 bases and J by 0 bases, with 14 bases left in between. As DNA, the CDR3 is TGTGCCAGCAGTGAAGCTGGTCCCGCGTACTACCAAGAGACCCAGTACTTC. It codes for CASSEAGPAYYQETQYF.

This clonotype appeared a few times. The chain couples TRBV19 to TRBJ1-1; D is undetermined. V was cut by 6 bases and J by 0 bases, with 11 bases left in between. In germline, CDR1 is LNHDA, CDR2 SQIVND (reference sequence). The CDR3 totals 14 residues. The CDR3 coding sequence is TGTGCCAGTAGGCGGACGTACATGAACACTGAAGCTTTCTTT. Translated, it gives CASRRTYMNTEAFF. Together with reference TRBV19 and TRBJ1-1, the CDR3 gives the full variable domain: DGGITQSPKYLFRKEGQNVTLSCEQNLNHDAMYWYRQDPGQGLRLIYYSQIVNDFQKGDIAEGYSVSREKKESFPLTVTSAQKNPTAFYLCASRRTYMNTEAFFGQGTRLTVV.

This clonotype was recorded a few times. The chain is built from TRBV7-9 and TRBJ2-3; a weak D match, TRBD1 (6 bases). Trimming took off 9 bases at V and 2 bases at J, with 12 bases between the two ends. The CDR3 runs 13 residues. Germline V gene sequence: CDR1 SEHNR, CDR2 FQNEAQ (reference sequence). CDR3 sequence reads: CASAQGNTDTQYF. CDR3 in DNA: TGTGCCAGTGCACAGGGAAACACAGATACGCAGTATTTT.

This clonotype was observed a few times. V gene TRBV18 combines with J gene TRBJ1-3, with TRBD1 matching over 8 bases. The J segment lost 9 bases and the V segment lost 0 bases, leaving 10 bases of the junction unmatched. Germline V gene lookup returns CDR1 KGHSH and CDR2 LQKENI. The CDR3 has 16 amino acids. Here the CDR3 reads CASSPPRTGTQLTIYF. The CDR3 DNA sequence: TGTGCCAGCTCACCACCGAGGACAGGGACTCAACTCACCATATATTTT.

This clonotype appeared many times. This chain joins TRBV12-3 or TRBV12-4 and TRBJ2-5, with TRBD2 matching 10 bases. The V segment lost 6 bases and the J segment 3 bases; nucleotides outside the gene matches: 7. The CDR3 covers 15 residues. The CDR3 DNA is TGTGCCAGCAGCTATAGCGGGGGGTCAAAAGAGACCCAGTACTTC. Its protein is CASSYSGGSKETQYF.

The chain recombines TRBV10-2 with TRBJ2-3; 8 nucleotides align to TRBD2. V gave up 7 bases and J gave up 10 bases; unmatched junction bases: 13. The CDR3 sequence is 14 residues long. Germline CDR1 WSHSY, CDR2 SAAADI. For the CDR3, the DNA is TGCGCCAGCAATCTACCGGGACTAGGTACCCCGCAGTATTTT. Translated, it gives CASNLPGLGTPQYF.

The V call is TRBV20-1, the J call TRBJ1-2; TRBD1 aligns across 10 bases. The V and J ends lost 6 bases and 2 bases, in that order; junction bases with no gene match: 6. Germline V gives CDR1 DFQATT, CDR2 SNEGSKA (reference sequence). The CDR3 runs 14 residues. DNA of the CDR3: TGCAGTGCCAGCAGGGACAGGGGAAACTATGGCTACACCTTC. Translating gives CSASRDRGNYGYTF.

V usage is TRBV7-8 and J usage is TRBJ2-1; 8 bases fit TRBD2. The germline V gene has CDR1 SGHVS and CDR2 FQNEAQ. The CDR3 has 15 amino acids. V lost 4 bases, J lost 1 base, and 3 bases stayed unmatched. CDR3 loop: CASSWTSLSYNEQFF. The CDR3 nucleotides are TGTGCCAGCAGCTGGACTAGCCTTTCCTACAATGAGCAGTTCTTC.

The chain is built from TRBV5-1 and TRBJ1-2; D call uncertain. The CDR3 is 14 residues long. Germline V gene data show CDR1 as SGHRS and CDR2 as YFSETQ. V was cut by 0 bases and J by 6 bases, with 12 bases left in between. CDR3 DNA sequence: TGCGCCAGCAGCTTGGGGGGAGACGACCATGGCTACACCTTC. This gives the protein CASSLGGDDHGYTF. The whole variable domain, remainder taken from reference TRBV5-1 and TRBJ1-2, is KAGVTQTPRYLIKTRGQQVTLSCSPISGHRSVSWYQQTPGQGLQFLFEYFSETQRNKGNFPGRFSGRQFSNSRSEMNVSTLELGDSALYLCASSLGGDDHGYTFGSGTRLTVV.

J is TRBJ1-6 and V is TRBV5-1; D possibly corresponds to TRBD1 (5 bases). The V end was cut by 0 bases, the J end by 7 bases, with 11 bases between. CDR3 length equals 15 residues. Looked up from germline, CDR1 is SGHRS and CDR2 is YFSETQ. The CDR3 DNA reads TGCGCCAGCAGCTTGGTGGGACTCGGGAATTCACCCCTCCACTTT. This sequence encodes CASSLVGLGNSPLHF. Full variable domain (missing parts from reference TRBV5-1 and TRBJ1-6): KAGVTQTPRYLIKTRGQQVTLSCSPISGHRSVSWYQQTPGQGLQFLFEYFSETQRNKGNFPGRFSGRQFSNSRSEMNVSTLELGDSALYLCASSLVGLGNSPLHFGNGTRLTVT.

V and J are TRBV29-1 and TRBJ1-1, with D unclear. Germline V gives CDR1 SQVTM, CDR2 ANQGSEA. V dropped 4 bases and J dropped 1 base, with 10 bases sitting between them. This CDR3 is built from 13 residues. The CDR3, as DNA: TGCAGCGTTGGAAAATTTGCGAACACTGAAGCTTTCTTT. It translates to CSVGKFANTEAFF.

This clonotype showed up just once. This chain joins TRBV15 and TRBJ1-1; D may be TRBD1 (6 bases). Germline assignment: CDR1 LNHNV and CDR2 YYDKDF (reference sequence). Trimming removed 3 bases from V and 10 bases from J, with 21 bases in between. The CDR3 consists of 15 residues. The CDR3 DNA is TGTGCCACCAGCAGGGCCACGTGGGGGCTGCGTGGAGCTTTCTTT. Its translation is CATSRATWGLRGAFF. The entire variable domain, with the rest obtained from reference TRBV15 and TRBJ1-1, is as follows: DAMVIQNPRYQVTQFGKPVTLSCSQTLNHNVMYWYQQKSSQAPKLLFHYYDKDFNNEADTPDNFQSRRPNTSFCFLDIRSPGLGDTAMYLCATSRATWGLRGAFFGQGTRLTVV.

This chain connects TRBV2 to TRBJ2-1; the match to TRBD2 covers 11 bases. The germline CDR1 and CDR2 sequences are SNHLY and FYNNEI. The V and J ends lost 8 bases and 7 bases, in that order; junction bases with no gene match: 25. This CDR3 has 20 residues. CDR3 residues: CASSWGRGRIAGGPGNEQFF. CDR3 sequence (DNA): TGTGCCAGCTCATGGGGGCGGGGGCGCATAGCGGGAGGGCCAGGGAATGAGCAGTTCTTC.

This clonotype was detected a few times. The J gene is TRBJ2-7, the V gene TRBV10-3, with D possibly matching TRBD2 (5 bases). V shed 6 bases and J shed 6 bases, with 21 bases lying between them. The CDR3 has 15 amino acids. Germline loops: CDR1 ENHRY, CDR2 SYGVKD. The CDR3 DNA follows: TGTGCCATCAGGGAACACCAGGAGGTACCCGCCGAGCAGTACTTC. Encoded protein: CAIREHQEVPAEQYF.

This clonotype was observed at least ten times. The rearrangement uses TRBV2 and TRBJ2-5, with D maybe TRBD2 (6 bases). This CDR3 spans 14 amino acids. Trimming took 5 bases from V and 3 from J, leaving 13 bases between them. Germline values: CDR1 SNHLY, CDR2 FYNNEI. The CDR3 DNA is TGTGCCAGCAGTCTCTCGCGGAGGGAAGAGACCCAGTACTTC. Protein sequence: CASSLSRREETQYF.

This clonotype was recorded a few times. The rearrangement joins TRBV24-1 to TRBJ2-5, with D perhaps matching TRBD2 (6 bases). From germline, CDR1 is KGHDR and CDR2 SFDVKD. V was pared by 4 bases and J by 5 bases, with 16 bases between. The CDR3 runs to 15 residues. The CDR3 region has the DNA TGTGCCACCAGTGACTCGGGACTGGGTTGGGAGACCCAGTACTTC. Encoded protein: CATSDSGLGWETQYF.

The rearrangement joins TRBV11-2 to TRBJ1-6; D gene ambiguous. The CDR3 spans 17 residues. CDR1 is SGHAT, CDR2 FQNNGV, per germline. Deletions cut 5 bases from V and 8 bases from J, with 22 bases between. CDR3 in DNA: TGTGCCAGCAGCCAACTTACCCGACCTGTTGACTATTCACCCCTCCACTTT. Translating it yields CASSQLTRPVDYSPLHF.

This clonotype has just a few counts. The chain uses TRBV15 and TRBJ1-1; D is unclear. Between the trimmed V and J ends, which lost 0 bases and 5 bases, there was a span of 10 bases. Germline-derived CDR1 and CDR2 are LNHNV and YYDKDF (reference sequence). The CDR3 contains 14 residues. The CDR3 sequence is CATSRDTTATEAFF. The DNA for the CDR3 is TGTGCCACCAGCAGAGATACCACAGCAACTGAAGCTTTCTTT.

This clonotype was seen a handful of times. The chain joins TRBV30 to TRBJ2-7; D is tentatively TRBD1 or TRBD2 (5 bases each). The CDR3 totals 15 residues. Germline values: CDR1 GTSNPN, CDR2 SVGIG (reference sequence). V was shortened by 1 base and J by 2 bases, with 15 bases between the two germline ends. CDR3 region: CAWSGRRGPPYEQYF. Written as DNA, the CDR3 is TGTGCCTGGAGTGGCCGTAGGGGACCGCCCTACGAGCAGTACTTC. The full variable domain, its missing parts supplied by reference TRBV30 and TRBJ2-7, is SQTIHQWPATLVQPVGSPLSLECTVEGTSNPNLYWYRQAAGRGLQLLFYSVGIGQISSEVPQNLSASRPQDRQFILSSKKLLLSDSGFYLCAWSGRRGPPYEQYFGPGTRLTVT.

This clonotype has a handful of counts. The chain couples TRBV20-1 to TRBJ1-2; 7 bases are shared with TRBD1. The CDR3 extends over 16 amino acids. Germline V gives CDR1 DFQATT, CDR2 SNEGSKA (reference sequence). Trimming removed 3 bases from V and 0 bases from J; junction bases left unmatched: 10. The CDR3 loop is CSAREPGGTANYGYTF. CDR3 nucleotide sequence: TGCAGTGCTAGGGAGCCGGGGGGGACAGCTAACTATGGCTACACCTTC.

This clonotype was seen ten or more times. CDR3: CASSERQYTEAFF. DNA for the CDR3: TGTGCCAGCAGCGAACGACAGTACACTGAAGCTTTCTTT. This chain joins TRBV7-9 and TRBJ1-1; the D gene is possibly TRBD1 (5 bases). The CDR3 runs to 13 residues. Germline V lookup: CDR1 SEHNR, CDR2 FQNEAQ (reference sequence). Trimming shortened V by 5 bases and J by 3 bases, and 10 bases separated the two germline ends.

J is TRBJ2-1 and V is TRBV13; D gene ambiguous. The CDR3 has 15 residues. V lost 5 bases and J lost 0, with 11 bases in between. Per the germline V gene, CDR1 is PRHDT and CDR2 is FYEKMQ (reference sequence). The CDR3 coding sequence is TGTGCCAGCAGCGCCAGACTTACCTCCTACAATGAGCAGTTCTTC. Amino acids: CASSARLTSYNEQFF.

This clonotype was counted ten times or more. The chain links TRBV5-1 to TRBJ2-1; TRBD2 matches 11 bases. CDR3 length equals 15 residues. Trimming removed 4 bases from V and 6 bases from J; junction bases left unmatched: 6. Germline values: CDR1 SGHRS, CDR2 YFSETQ. The CDR3 loop is CASSNLAGGTNEQFF. The CDR3 bases are TGCGCCAGCAGCAACCTAGCGGGAGGCACCAATGAGCAGTTCTTC.

This clonotype has more than one count but fewer than ten. V is TRBV5-1 and J is TRBJ2-7, with D perhaps given as TRBD1 or TRBD2 (5 bases each). V was cut by 5 bases and J by 2 bases, with 14 bases left in between. The CDR3 sequence is 14 residues long. Per the germline V gene, CDR1 is SGHRS and CDR2 is YFSETQ. The CDR3 protein is CASRKERGTYEQYF. The CDR3, as DNA: TGCGCCAGCAGAAAAGAGAGGGGAACCTACGAGCAGTACTTC.

This clonotype was counted a few times. The V call is TRBV20-1, the J call TRBJ2-3; D gene uncertain. The CDR3 loop spans 11 amino acids. V was trimmed by 3 bases and J by 15 bases, leaving 16 bases between them. CDR1 and CDR2 from the germline V gene are DFQATT and SNEGSKA (reference sequence). The CDR3 is CSARGADMQYF. The CDR3 DNA sequence: TGCAGTGCTAGGGGTGCAGATATGCAATATTTT.

This clonotype was detected many times. In DNA, the CDR3 is TGTGCCAGCAGTCGACTGAGAGCGAGGATGACCGGGGAGCTGTTTTTT. This encodes CASSRLRARMTGELFF. This rearrangement joins TRBV28 to TRBJ2-2; D is undetermined. V was trimmed by 5 bases and J by 5 bases, leaving 18 bases between them. Germline loops: CDR1 MDHEN, CDR2 SYDVKM. This CDR3 is built from 16 residues.

The chain recombines TRBV14 with TRBJ1-6; no reliable D call. The CDR3 spans 13 residues. The germline V and J ends were trimmed by 1 base and 12 bases, with 10 bases remaining between them. Germline V gene sequence: CDR1 SGHDN, CDR2 FVKESK. CDR3 in amino acids: CASSQVRAEPLHF. The DNA for the CDR3 is TGTGCCAGCAGCCAAGTAAGGGCGGAACCCCTCCACTTT.

This clonotype was seen a handful of times. The chain links TRBV7-9 to TRBJ1-1; D is ambiguous. Trimming shortened V by 1 base and J by 0 bases, and 9 bases separated the two germline ends. The CDR3 sequence is 15 residues long. Germline V gives CDR1 SEHNR, CDR2 FQNEAQ (reference sequence). As DNA, the CDR3 is TGTGCCAGCAGCTTAGAGGCAGTCTTGAACACTGAAGCTTTCTTT. Translated, it gives CASSLEAVLNTEAFF.

This clonotype was counted between two and nine times. V gene TRBV27 combines with J gene TRBJ1-1; no clear D gene. V was clipped by 5 bases and J by 3 bases, with 16 bases between them. Germline V gene sequence: CDR1 MNHEY, CDR2 SMNVEV (reference sequence). The CDR3 covers 15 residues. CDR3 DNA: TGTGCCAGCAGTCCAACAATAGGAGCCGACACTGAAGCTTTCTTT. Protein product: CASSPTIGADTEAFF.